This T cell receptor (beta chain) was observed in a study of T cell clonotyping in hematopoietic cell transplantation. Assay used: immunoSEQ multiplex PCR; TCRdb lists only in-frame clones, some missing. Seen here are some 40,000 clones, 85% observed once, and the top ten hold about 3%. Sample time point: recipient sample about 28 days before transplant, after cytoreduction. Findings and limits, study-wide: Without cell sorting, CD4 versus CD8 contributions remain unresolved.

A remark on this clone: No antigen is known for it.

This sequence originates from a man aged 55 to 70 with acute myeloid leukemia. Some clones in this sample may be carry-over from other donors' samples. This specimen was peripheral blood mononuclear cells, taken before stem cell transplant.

As DNA, the CDR3 is TGTGCCACCAGGTCGACAGCCACCTACGAGCAGTACTTC. Translated: CATRSTATYEQYF. This chain uses TRBV15 with TRBJ2-7; possibly TRBD1 for D (5 bases). The germline CDR1 and CDR2 sequences are LNHNV and YYDKDF (reference sequence). V lost 6 bases and J lost 2, with 11 bases in between. This CDR3 comprises 13 residues. Full variable domain (rest looked up from reference TRBV15 and TRBJ2-7): DAMVIQNPRYQVTQFGKPVTLSCSQTLNHNVMYWYQQKSSQAPKLLFHYYDKDFNNEADTPDNFQSRRPNTSFCFLDIRSPGLGDTAMYLCATRSTATYEQYFGPGTRLTVT.